This T cell receptor (beta chain) was recovered during a study of blood T cell repertoires in COVID-19. Original data processing: From reference gene primer amplification, estimates of nucleated cell counts were derived. TCRdb keeps only in-frame clones here, not all; method: immunoSEQ multiplex PCR. The V and J calls and clone size were taken over from that table, and D and trimming were inferred from the DNA. The data hold around 100,000 clones, with 75% to 95% observed a single time. Deletions cut 5 bases from V and 1 base from J, with 12 bases between. Per the germline V gene, CDR1 is SEHNR and CDR2 is FQNEAQ (reference sequence). This CDR3 spans 16 amino acids.

This TCR was sampled from a middle-aged man with acute or convalescent COVID-19. This chain uses TRBV7-9 with TRBJ2-6; possibly TRBD1 for D (5 bases). The sequencing sample was made of peripheral blood. The CDR3 bases are TGTGCCAGCAGCCAGGGTACCGTATCTGGGGCCAACGTCCTGACTTTC. The encoded protein is CASSQGTVSGANVLTF. Supplemented by reference TRBV7-9 and TRBJ2-6, the full variable domain reads DTGVSQNPRHKITKRGQNVTFRCDPISEHNRLYWYRQTLGQGPEFLTYFQNEAQLEKSRLLSDRFSAERPKGSFSTLEIQRTEQGDSAMYLCASSQGTVSGANVLTFGAGSRLTVL.